This passage covers 23 T cell receptor beta chains from one sample sequenced in a study of blood T cell repertoires in COVID-19. The repertoire was sequenced with immunoSEQ multiplex PCR; TCRdb's copy has only in-frame clones and lacks some. The sample has 9,000 to 15,000 clones, roughly 82% seen once. Sequenced input: peripheral blood. The receptors stem from an elderly man with acute or convalescent COVID-19.

V and J are TRBV2 and TRBJ1-6, with D possibly being TRBD1 (6 bases). Deletions cut 1 base from V and 8 bases from J, with 12 bases between. Per germline, CDR1 SNHLY and CDR2 FYNNEI. The CDR3 loop spans 15 amino acids. The CDR3 spells CASSEEGHVDSPLHF. In nucleotides, the CDR3 is TGTGCCAGCAGTGAAGAGGGACATGTTGATTCACCCCTCCACTTT.

V gene TRBV6-1 combines with J gene TRBJ2-1, with 11 positions matching TRBD2. Germline CDR1 and CDR2: MNHNS and SASEGT. V trimming: 4 bases; J trimming: 4 bases; junction bases outside the gene matches: 6. This CDR3 spans 16 amino acids. The CDR3: CASSGKLAGVYNEQFF. The CDR3 DNA follows: TGTGCCAGCAGTGGAAAACTAGCGGGGGTATACAATGAGCAGTTCTTC.

The chain combines TRBV4-1 with TRBJ1-1; D gene unclear. The CDR3 is 15 amino acids. Germline V gives CDR1 MGHRA, CDR2 YSYEKL. V shed 3 bases and J shed 3 bases, with 14 bases lying between them. The CDR3 sequence: CASSHSVLLDTEAFF. The CDR3 DNA is TGCGCCAGCAGCCATTCTGTACTTTTGGACACTGAAGCTTTCTTT.

The J gene is TRBJ2-1, the V gene TRBV25-1; tentatively, D is TRBD1 (6 bases). The CDR3 is made up of 15 amino acids. Trimming pared 4 bases from V and 2 bases from J, leaving 12 bases between. The V gene's germline CDR1 is MGHDK and CDR2 SYGVNS. CDR3 amino acids: CASSGGLPTYNEQFF. CDR3 DNA: TGTGCCAGCAGTGGGGGGCTTCCTACCTACAATGAGCAGTTCTTC.

This clone has just a few counts. The chain links TRBV5-8 to TRBJ2-2; 8 nucleotides agree with TRBD1. Germline CDR1 reads SGHTS; CDR2 reads YDEGEE. With 4 bases clipped from V and 5 bases from J, the junction kept 7 bases outside the gene matches. The CDR3 consists of 15 residues. CDR3 nucleotide sequence: TGTGCCAGCAGCCGACAGGGGTTAAGGACCGGGGAGCTGTTTTTT. The encoded protein is CASSRQGLRTGELFF.

The CDR3 sequence is CASSIRRGLMNTEAFF. The CDR3 coding sequence is TGTGCCAGTAGTATACGTAGGGGGCTTATGAACACTGAAGCTTTCTTT. The rearrangement uses TRBV19 and TRBJ1-1; 7 bases map to TRBD1. The CDR3 runs 16 residues. CDR1 and CDR2 (germline): LNHDA, SQIVND (reference sequence). V lost 2 bases and J lost 0; bases outside the gene matches: 6.

This chain links TRBV5-4 with TRBJ2-5; TRBD1 might be the D (6 bases). The germline V gene encodes CDR1 SGHNT and CDR2 YYREEE (reference sequence). V was trimmed by 6 bases and J by 5 bases, leaving 14 bases between them. This CDR3 contains 13 residues. CDR3: CASKLGGRETQYF. CDR3 bases: TGTGCCAGCAAACTAGGGGGTCGGGAGACCCAGTACTTC.

V gene TRBV7-2 combines with J gene TRBJ2-7; 9 nucleotides agree with TRBD1. CDR1 is SGHTA, CDR2 FQGNSA, per germline. Losses at the gene ends were 8 bases for V and 3 bases for J; bases not matched to a gene: 8. The CDR3 sequence is 14 residues long. The CDR3 region is CASSTSGQGYEQYF. CDR3 nucleotides: TGTGCCAGCTCGACCTCGGGACAGGGCTACGAGCAGTACTTC.

The chain employs TRBV2 and TRBJ2-3, with TRBD1 identical over 9 bases. Germline values: CDR1 SNHLY, CDR2 FYNNEI. The length of the CDR3 is 15 residues. J was trimmed by 1 base and V by 6 bases; bases with no gene match: 5. The CDR3, as DNA: TGTGCCAGCAGCCTAACAGGGGGCGGCACAGATACGCAGTATTTT. Translated, it gives CASSLTGGGTDTQYF. The full variable domain, its missing parts supplied by reference TRBV2 and TRBJ2-3, is EPEVTQTPSHQVTQMGQEVILRCVPISNHLYFYWYRQILGQKVEFLVSFYNNEISEKSEIFDDQFSVERPDGSNFTLKIRSTKLEDSAMYFCASSLTGGGTDTQYFGPGTRLTVL.

This clone came up a few times. This rearrangement joins TRBV9 to TRBJ1-1; 8 nucleotides line up with TRBD1. The CDR3 extends over 15 amino acids. Germline CDR1 is SGDLS and CDR2 is YYNGEE. V lost 0 bases, J lost 4 bases, and 5 bases stayed unmatched. The DNA for the CDR3 is TGTGCCAGCAGCGTAGTCGGACAGGGTGGCACTGAAGCTTTCTTT. Protein: CASSVVGQGGTEAFF.

The V gene is TRBV1, the J gene TRBJ2-5; the D call of TRBD2 is as the table states it, not checked on the DNA. TRBV1 is marked as a pseudogene. The CDR3 length is 19 residues. The DNA for the CDR3 is TGCACCAGCAGCTACCCCCGAAGCGGGGGGGCGCAGTGCCAAGAGACCCAGTACTTC. It codes for CTSSYPRSGGAQCQETQYF.

The chain employs TRBV29-1 and TRBJ1-2; D remains unclear. The germline CDR1 and CDR2 sequences are SQVTM and ANQGSEA. CDR3 size: 11 residues. V was pared by 7 bases and J by 8 bases, with 14 bases between. As DNA, the CDR3 is TGCAGCGCCTCCGGGGTTGCCGGCTACACCTTC. Translating gives CSASGVAGYTF.

The CDR3 region is CARPWDTTYEQYF. CDR3 nucleotide sequence: TGCGCCAGACCGTGGGACACCACCTACGAGCAGTACTTC. The chain uses TRBV10-1 and TRBJ2-7; perhaps TRBD1 as D (6 bases). This CDR3 has 13 residues. Germline V gene sequence: CDR1 WNHNN, CDR2 SYGVQD (reference sequence). Trimming shortened V by 9 bases and J by 2 bases, and 14 bases separated the two germline ends.

This chain connects TRBV28 to TRBJ2-5; no clear D. The CDR3 totals 16 residues. Looked up from germline, CDR1 is MDHEN and CDR2 is SYDVKM. V was shortened by 3 bases and J by 4 bases, with 18 bases between the two germline ends. CDR3 bases: TGTGCCAGCAGTTTGGGCGTTTCTTTGGTCGTAGAGACCCAGTACTTC. It codes for CASSLGVSLVVETQYF.

The rearrangement joins TRBV29-1 to TRBJ2-3, with TRBD2 matching over 8 bases. This CDR3 has 16 amino acids. V lost 6 bases and J lost 1; bases outside the gene matches: 12. Germline V CDR1 and CDR2: SQVTM, ANQGSEA. CDR3 residues: CSVPRGSGDRTDTQYF. DNA of the CDR3: TGCAGCGTGCCCCGGGGTAGCGGGGACCGCACAGATACGCAGTATTTT.

The V call is TRBV9, the J call TRBJ2-2; 7 nucleotides match TRBD1. Germline CDR1 reads SGDLS; CDR2 reads YYNGEE. The junction had 8 bases not matched to a gene; V was cut back by 4 bases and J by 5 bases. The CDR3 extends over 15 amino acids. CDR3 in amino acids: CASSPRTGQTGELFF. CDR3 bases: TGTGCCAGCAGCCCACGGACAGGACAGACCGGGGAGCTGTTTTTT.

This rearrangement joins TRBV28 to TRBJ2-2; 7 bases agree with TRBD2. The V gene's germline CDR1 is MDHEN and CDR2 SYDVKM. V lost 2 bases, J lost 6 bases, and 3 bases stayed unmatched. The CDR3 runs 14 residues. The CDR3 nucleotides read TGTGCCAGCAGTTTAAAGGGAGGGTCCGGGGAGCTGTTTTTT. Translation gives CASSLKGGSGELFF.

The genes are TRBV4-1 and TRBJ2-1; tentative D call: TRBD2 (6 bases). CDR1 is MGHRA, CDR2 YSYEKL, per germline. This CDR3 spans 19 amino acids. The V end lost 4 bases, the J end lost 0 bases, and 22 bases lay between the germline ends. CDR3 sequence (DNA): TGCGCCAGCAGCCTGGCGGTCACCATGGGACTTTACTCCTACAATGAGCAGTTCTTC. Translated, it gives CASSLAVTMGLYSYNEQFF.

In its sample, this clone was seen a few times. The chain links TRBV6-1 to TRBJ1-2, with D hard to call. V was shortened by 1 base and J by 0 bases, with 9 bases between the two germline ends. CDR1 and CDR2 (germline): MNHNS, SASEGT. The CDR3 spans 15 residues. The CDR3 DNA reads TGTGCCAGCAGTGAAGACTACGGAGCTAACTATGGCTACACCTTC. The encoded protein is CASSEDYGANYGYTF.

The V call is TRBV5-8, the J call TRBJ2-7; the D gene is possibly TRBD1 (6 bases). With 4 bases removed from V and 2 bases from J, the gap between germline ends came to 13 bases. Germline V CDR1 and CDR2: SGHTS, YDEGEE. The CDR3 runs 14 residues. The CDR3 loop reads CASSPQGFPYEQYF. DNA of the CDR3: TGTGCCAGCAGCCCGCAGGGGTTTCCCTACGAGCAGTACTTC.

The rearrangement links TRBV5-4 to TRBJ2-7, with 14 bases fitting TRBD2. V gave up 2 bases and J gave up 0 bases; unmatched junction bases: 7. Per the germline V gene, CDR1 is SGHNT and CDR2 is YYREEE (reference sequence). This CDR3 is built from 18 residues. The CDR3 sequence: CASSFGTSGGLSSYEQYF. CDR3 nucleotides: TGTGCCAGCAGCTTCGGGACTAGCGGGGGTCTAAGCTCCTACGAGCAGTACTTC.

The genes are TRBV12-3 or TRBV12-4 and TRBJ1-6; the D gene is possibly TRBD1 (6 bases). V lost 6 bases to trimming and J lost 8 bases, with 11 bases between them. CDR3 length: 13 amino acids. The CDR3: CASRKGGDSPLHF. The CDR3 DNA is TGTGCCAGCAGAAAAGGGGGGGATTCACCCCTCCACTTT.

J is TRBJ2-2 and V is TRBV5-5; 7 bases align to TRBD2. Trimming took 0 bases from V and 5 from J; bases not matched to a gene: 1. The CDR3 runs 14 residues. Germline V gene sequence: CDR1 SGHKS, CDR2 YYEKEE (reference sequence). CDR3 sequence: CASSLAGGTGELFF. In DNA, the CDR3 is TGTGCCAGCAGCTTGGCGGGAGGAACCGGGGAGCTGTTTTTT. The full variable domain, rest sourced from reference TRBV5-5 and TRBJ2-2, is DAGVTQSPTHLIKTRGQQVTLRCSPISGHKSVSWYQQVLGQGPQFIFQYYEKEERGRGNFPDRFSARQFPNYSSELNVNALLLGDSALYLCASSLAGGTGELFFGEGSRLTVL.